Each of the 3 T cell receptor beta chains below was sequenced from the same sample in a study of a mutant IDH1 vaccine in newly diagnosed glioma. Using immunoSEQ multiplex PCR, the repertoire was profiled, and TCRdb retains in-frame clones only, with some absent. The sample yields around 50,000 clones, approximately 88% seen once. These receptors have no known antigen. Time point defined: week 47, end of study. The vaccine gave 300 ug of a 20-mer mutant IDH1 peptide subcutaneously per dose. The sequencing here drew on PBMCs, taken from a glioma patient whose treatment included an IDH1 peptide vaccine. These receptor sequences come from a woman aged 25 to 39 with glioma. Some clones in this sample may be carry-over from other donors' samples.

The J gene is TRBJ2-5, the V gene TRBV4-1; D call uncertain. Germline-derived CDR1 and CDR2 are MGHRA and YSYEKL. The V end lost 1 base, the J end lost 3 bases, and 9 bases lay between the germline ends. This CDR3 has 14 residues. DNA for the CDR3: TGCGCCAGCAGCCAAGGGCGGTACGAAGAGACCCAGTACTTC. Amino acid sequence: CASSQGRYEETQYF.

The rearrangement joins TRBV5-4 to TRBJ1-3; D call uncertain. The V gene lost 5 bases and the J gene lost 1 base, with 16 bases spanning the gap. CDR3 size: 16 residues. Germline CDR1 SGHNT, CDR2 YYREEE (reference sequence). The CDR3 DNA follows: TGTGCCAGCAGGACCTCTGGGCTAGGATCTGGAAACACCATATATTTT. Its protein product is CASRTSGLGSGNTIYF.

The chain employs TRBV7-8 and TRBJ1-1, with D maybe TRBD1 (6 bases). CDR1 is SGHVS and CDR2 is FQNEAQ in the germline V gene. This CDR3 has 14 amino acids. V lost 6 bases to trimming and J lost 8 bases, with 19 bases between them. The CDR3 DNA reads TGTGCCAGCAGAAAAGACCGGGGGGCAAGGGAAGCTTTCTTT. This translates into CASRKDRGAREAFF.